The clone carrying this T cell receptor beta chain showed up many times. Its antigen remains unidentified. TCRdb re-called the 5' RACE reads through MiXCR, storing one row per CDR3 protein. This table has over 45,000 distinct CDR3 sequences, approximately 26% appearing once. The sorted Tregs were CD4+CD25+CD127-/low cells. In germline, CDR1 is MNHEY, CDR2 SVGAGI. There are 14 residues in the CDR3. Trimming removed 4 bases at V and 5 bases at J, with 14 bases between. General study findings and limits: The TCR gene usage of tumor memory CD4+ T cells clustered together with blood and lymph node memory CD4+ cells and with lymph node naive CD4+ cells. Tumor Treg TCRs overlapped most with tumor naive CD4+ cells.

The sequenced material came from tumor-infiltrating Tregs sorted from the breast tumor. The chain has TRBV6-5 and TRBJ1-2, with unresolved D. The origin of this receptor is a female donor with breast cancer. The CDR3 reads CASSSSPRVYGYTF. CDR3 nucleotides: TGTGCCAGCAGTTCCTCCCCCCGGGTGTATGGCTACACCTTC.